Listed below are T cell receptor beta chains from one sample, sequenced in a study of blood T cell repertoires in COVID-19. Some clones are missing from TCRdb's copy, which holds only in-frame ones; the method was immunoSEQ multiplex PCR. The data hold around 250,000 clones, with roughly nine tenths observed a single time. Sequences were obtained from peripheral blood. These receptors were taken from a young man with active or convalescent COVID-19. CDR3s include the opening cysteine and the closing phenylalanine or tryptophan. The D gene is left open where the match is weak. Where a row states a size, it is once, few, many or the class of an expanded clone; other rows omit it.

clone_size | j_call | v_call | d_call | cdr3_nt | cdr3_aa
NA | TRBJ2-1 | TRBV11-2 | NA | TGTGCCAGCAGCCCCTCCAGGGGCGAAGCGGTCGAAGAGCAGTTCTTC | CASSPSRGEAVEEQFF
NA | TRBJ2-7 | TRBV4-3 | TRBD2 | TGCGCCAGCAGCCAGATCCTCCTAGCGGGAGGGCCGATAGAGCAGTACTTC | CASSQILLAGGPIEQYF
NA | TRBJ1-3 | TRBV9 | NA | TGTGCCAGCAGCGCCATAGGAGCCGAGGGAAACACCATATATTTT | CASSAIGAEGNTIYF
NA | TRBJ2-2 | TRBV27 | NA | TGTGCCAGCAGCCCTACGATTCATACGGTGCGAACCGGGGAGCTGTTTTTT | CASSPTIHTVRTGELFF
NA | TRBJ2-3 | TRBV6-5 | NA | TGTGCCAGCAGTTTAGACTCTTTAACCGACACAGATACGCAGTATTTT | CASSLDSLTDTDTQYF
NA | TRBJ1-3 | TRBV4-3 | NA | TGCGCCAGCAGCCAAGACCTAGGGGGCTCTGGAAACACCATATATTTT | CASSQDLGGSGNTIYF
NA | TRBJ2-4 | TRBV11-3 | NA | TGTGCCAGCAGCTTCAGGGGCGGCGAAAACATTCAGTACTTC | CASSFRGGENIQYF
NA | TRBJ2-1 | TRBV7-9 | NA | TGTGCCAGCAGCTTAGGTCACAGAGAGCAGTTCTTC | CASSLGHREQFF
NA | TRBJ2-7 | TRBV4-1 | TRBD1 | TGCGCCAGCAGCCAAGGGAAACAGGGGGCCTACGAGCAGTACTTC | CASSQGKQGAYEQYF
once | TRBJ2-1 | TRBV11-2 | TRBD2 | TGTGCCAGCAGCGTGGGGGGAGGGGCCTACAATGAGCAGTTCTTC | CASSVGGGAYNEQFF
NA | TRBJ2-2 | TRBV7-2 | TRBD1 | TGTGCCAGCAGCCAAACAGGGGACACCGGGGAGCTGTTTTTT | CASSQTGDTGELFF
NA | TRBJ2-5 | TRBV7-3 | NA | TGTGCCAGCAGTCGACTGCCGGGACTCCAAGAGACCCAGTACTTC | CASSRLPGLQETQYF
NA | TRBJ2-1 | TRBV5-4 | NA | TGTGCCAGCAGCTTGGATGCGGGTGCGAGCTCCTACAATGAGCAGTTCTTC | CASSLDAGASSYNEQFF
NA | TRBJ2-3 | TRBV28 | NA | TGTGCCACCATCGTGGGGGGGGGCCAGGCAGATACGCAGTATTTT | CATIVGGGQADTQYF
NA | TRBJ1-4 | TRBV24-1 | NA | TGTGCCACCAGTGATCGCGACAGGCTTGCAACTAATGAAAAACTGTTTTTT | CATSDRDRLATNEKLFF
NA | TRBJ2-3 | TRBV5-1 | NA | TGCGCCAGCAGTTCCGAGTTGGATACGCAGTATTTT | CASSSELDTQYF
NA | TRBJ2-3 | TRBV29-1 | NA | TGCAGCGTTGAAGGGCTTTCGGATACGCAGTATTTT | CSVEGLSDTQYF
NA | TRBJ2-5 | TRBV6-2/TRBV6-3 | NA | TGTGCCAGCAGTTACTCCTCGACGCTGGCGGGCGTCCAAGAGACCCAGTACTTC | CASSYSSTLAGVQETQYF
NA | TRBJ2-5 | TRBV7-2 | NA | TGTGCCAGCAGCGTCCAGGGGCGGGAGACCCAGTACTTC | CASSVQGRETQYF
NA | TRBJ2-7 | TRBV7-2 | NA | TGTGCCAGCAGCGCACTCTACGAGCAGTACTTC | CASSALYEQYF
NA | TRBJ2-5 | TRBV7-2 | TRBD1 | TGTGCCAGCAGCTTGCAGGGGACAGCCCAAGAGACCCAGTACTTC | CASSLQGTAQETQYF
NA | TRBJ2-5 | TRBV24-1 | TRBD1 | TGTGCCACCAGTCCCGGGACAGGGGTTAAAGAGACCCAGTACTTC | CATSPGTGVKETQYF
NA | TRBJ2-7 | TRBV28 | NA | TGTGCCAGCAGTTTAGACAATCACTACGAGCAGTACTTC | CASSLDNHYEQYF
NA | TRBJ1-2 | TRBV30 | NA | TGTGCCTGGAGGTCTCCGAGGGGGGGCGGCCGGGATGGCTACACCTTC | CAWRSPRGGGRDGYTF
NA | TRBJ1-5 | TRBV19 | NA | TGTGCCAGTAGTGGCCCAGGTGTCCAGCCCCAGCATTTT | CASSGPGVQPQHF
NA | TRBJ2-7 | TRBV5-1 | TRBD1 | TGCGCCAGCAGCTTGGTTGGGGACAGCCGGGAGCAGTACTTC | CASSLVGDSREQYF
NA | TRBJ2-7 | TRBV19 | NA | TGTGCCAGTAGTATAGATCGCTCGAGGGACTCTTACGAGCAGTACTTC | CASSIDRSRDSYEQYF
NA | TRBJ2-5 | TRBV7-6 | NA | TGTGCCAGCAGCCCCAATCCCGAATTAGACAGGCACGAGACCCAGTACTTC | CASSPNPELDRHETQYF
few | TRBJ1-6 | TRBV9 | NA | TGTGCCAGCAGCGTAGCGGGGGGCGCAGGTTCACCCCTCCACTTT | CASSVAGGAGSPLHF
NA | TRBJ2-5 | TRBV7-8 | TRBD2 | TGTGCCAGCAGCTTGCTACCGGGACTAGCGCCGTGGGAGACCCAGTACTTC | CASSLLPGLAPWETQYF
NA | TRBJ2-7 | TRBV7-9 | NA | TGTGCCAGCAGCTTCCAGACAGATTCCTACGAGCAGTACTTC | CASSFQTDSYEQYF
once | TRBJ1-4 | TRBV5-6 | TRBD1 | TGTGCCAGCAGCTTACAGGGGCGAGGGATTAGTGAAAAACTGTTTTTT | CASSLQGRGISEKLFF
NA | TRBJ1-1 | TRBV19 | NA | TGTGCCAGTAGTATAGATGTCGCAGGGTCGGACACTGAAGCTTTCTTT | CASSIDVAGSDTEAFF
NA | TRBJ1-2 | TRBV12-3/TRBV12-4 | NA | TGTGCCAGCAGTACGACAGTCTATGGCTACACCTTC | CASSTTVYGYTF
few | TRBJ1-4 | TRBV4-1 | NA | TGCGCCAGCAGCCAAGAACGGATCCTGGAAGGGGCTAATGAAAAACTGTTTTTT | CASSQERILEGANEKLFF
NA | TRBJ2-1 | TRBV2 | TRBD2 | TGTGCCTCCAAAGAGCGGGGGGGATACAATGAGCAGTTCTTC | CASKERGGYNEQFF
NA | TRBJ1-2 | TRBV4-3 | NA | TGCGCCAGCAGCCAAGACGGACAATCTGGCTACACCTTC | CASSQDGQSGYTF
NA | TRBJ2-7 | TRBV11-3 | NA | TGTGCCAGCAGCTTGAACGTAGCATACGAGCAGTACTTC | CASSLNVAYEQYF
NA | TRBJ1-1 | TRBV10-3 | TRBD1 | TGTGCCATCAGCCATGACACAGGGGGGATCACTGAAGCTTTCTTT | CAISHDTGGITEAFF
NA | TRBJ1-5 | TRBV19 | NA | TGTGCCAGTAGTACTCCCACACACGACAGCAAATATCAGCCCCAGCATTTT | CASSTPTHDSKYQPQHF
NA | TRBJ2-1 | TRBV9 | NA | TGTGCCAGCAGCGGGCACGGGTCCAATGAGCAGTTCTTC | CASSGHGSNEQFF
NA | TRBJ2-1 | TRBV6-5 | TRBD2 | TGTGCCAGCAGTTACTCCCCGAGCGGGAGTGCGAATGAGCAGTTCTTC | CASSYSPSGSANEQFF
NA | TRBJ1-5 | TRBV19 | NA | TGTGCCTGTTCTAGACAGGCAACCAATCAGCCCCAGCATTTT | CACSRQATNQPQHF
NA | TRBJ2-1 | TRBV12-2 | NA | TGTGCAAGTCGCTTAGCGCGGGGGGCCTACAATGAGCAGTTCTTC | CASRLARGAYNEQFF
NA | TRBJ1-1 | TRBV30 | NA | TGTGCCTGGAGTGAGGGGGTGGATGAAGCTTTCTTT | CAWSEGVDEAFF